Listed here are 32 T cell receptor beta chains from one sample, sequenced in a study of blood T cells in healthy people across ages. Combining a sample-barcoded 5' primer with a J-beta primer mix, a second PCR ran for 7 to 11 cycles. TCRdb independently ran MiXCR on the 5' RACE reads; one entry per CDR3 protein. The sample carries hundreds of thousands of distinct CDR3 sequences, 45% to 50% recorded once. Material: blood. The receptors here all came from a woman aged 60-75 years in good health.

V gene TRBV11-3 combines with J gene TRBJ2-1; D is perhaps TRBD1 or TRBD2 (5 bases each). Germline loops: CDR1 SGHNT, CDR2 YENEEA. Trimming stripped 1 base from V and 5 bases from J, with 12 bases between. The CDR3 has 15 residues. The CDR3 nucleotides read TGTGCCAGCAGCTTAGGTGGGACCATAAACAATGAGCAGTTCTTC. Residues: CASSLGGTINNEQFF.

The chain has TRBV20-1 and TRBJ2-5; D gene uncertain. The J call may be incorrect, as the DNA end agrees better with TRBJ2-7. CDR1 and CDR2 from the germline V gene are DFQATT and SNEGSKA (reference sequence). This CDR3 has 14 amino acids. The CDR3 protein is CSASRGPEDSEQYF. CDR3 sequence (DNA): TGCAGTGCTAGTCGTGGACCCGAAGACTCCGAGCAGTACTTC.

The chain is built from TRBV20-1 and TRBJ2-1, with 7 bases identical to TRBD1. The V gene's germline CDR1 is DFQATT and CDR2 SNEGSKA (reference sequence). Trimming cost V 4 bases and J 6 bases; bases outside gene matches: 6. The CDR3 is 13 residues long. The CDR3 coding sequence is TGCAGTGCTAAACTAACAGGGGTCAATGAGCAGTTCTTC. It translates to CSAKLTGVNEQFF.

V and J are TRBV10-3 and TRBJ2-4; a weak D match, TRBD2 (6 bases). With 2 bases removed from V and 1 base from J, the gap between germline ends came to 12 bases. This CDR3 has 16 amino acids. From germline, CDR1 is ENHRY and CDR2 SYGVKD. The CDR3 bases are TGTGCCATCAGTGAGGGGCAGGAGGGCGCCAAAAACATTCAGTACTTC. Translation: CAISEGQEGAKNIQYF.

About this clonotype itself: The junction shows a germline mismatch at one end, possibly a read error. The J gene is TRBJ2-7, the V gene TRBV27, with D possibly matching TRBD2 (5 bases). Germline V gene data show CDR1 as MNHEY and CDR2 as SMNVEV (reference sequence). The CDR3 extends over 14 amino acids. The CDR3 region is CASSLEGRSSEQYF. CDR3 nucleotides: TGTGCCAGCAGTTTAGAGGGCAGATCCTCCGAGCAGTACTTC.

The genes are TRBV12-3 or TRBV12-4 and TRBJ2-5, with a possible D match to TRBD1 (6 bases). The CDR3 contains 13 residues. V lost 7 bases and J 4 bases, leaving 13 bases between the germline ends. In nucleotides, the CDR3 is TGTGCCAGCACTGGGGGCATTCCAGAGACCCAGTACTTC. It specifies CASTGGIPETQYF.

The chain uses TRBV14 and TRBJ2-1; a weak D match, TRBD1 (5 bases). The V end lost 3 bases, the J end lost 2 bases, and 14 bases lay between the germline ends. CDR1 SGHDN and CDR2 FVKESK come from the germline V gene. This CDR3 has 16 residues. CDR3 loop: CASSHRAPWTYNEQFF. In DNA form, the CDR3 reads TGTGCCAGCAGCCACAGGGCCCCTTGGACCTACAATGAGCAGTTCTTC. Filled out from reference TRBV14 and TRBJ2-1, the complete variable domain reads EAGVTQFPSHSVIEKGQTVTLRCDPISGHDNLYWYRRVMGKEIKFLLHFVKESKQDESGMPNNRFLAERTGGTYSTLKVQPAELEDSGVYFCASSHRAPWTYNEQFFGPGTRLTVL.

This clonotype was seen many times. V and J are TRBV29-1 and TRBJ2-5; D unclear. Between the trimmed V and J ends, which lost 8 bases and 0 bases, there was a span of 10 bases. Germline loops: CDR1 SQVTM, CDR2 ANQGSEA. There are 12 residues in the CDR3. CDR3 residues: CSTIPYQETQYF. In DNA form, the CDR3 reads TGCAGCACTATCCCTTACCAAGAGACCCAGTACTTC.

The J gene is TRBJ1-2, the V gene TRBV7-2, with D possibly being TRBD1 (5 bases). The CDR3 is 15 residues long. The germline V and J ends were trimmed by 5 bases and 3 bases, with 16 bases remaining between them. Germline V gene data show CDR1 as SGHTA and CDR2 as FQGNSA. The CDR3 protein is CASSLDWGDHYGYTF. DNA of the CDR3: TGTGCCAGCAGCCTCGACTGGGGCGACCACTATGGCTACACCTTC.

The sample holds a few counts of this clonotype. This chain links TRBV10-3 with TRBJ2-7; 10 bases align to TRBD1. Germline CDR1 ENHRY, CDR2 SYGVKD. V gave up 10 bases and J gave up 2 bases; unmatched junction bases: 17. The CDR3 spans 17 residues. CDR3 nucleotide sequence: TGTGCCACTAGAGGGACAGGGGTGGGGATAATGACCTACGAGCAGTACTTC. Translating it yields CATRGTGVGIMTYEQYF.

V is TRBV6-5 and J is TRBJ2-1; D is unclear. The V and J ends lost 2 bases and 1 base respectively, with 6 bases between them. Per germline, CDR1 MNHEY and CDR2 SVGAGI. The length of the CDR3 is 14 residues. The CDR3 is CASSYMGSYNEQFF. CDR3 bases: TGTGCCAGCAGTTACATGGGTTCCTACAATGAGCAGTTCTTC.

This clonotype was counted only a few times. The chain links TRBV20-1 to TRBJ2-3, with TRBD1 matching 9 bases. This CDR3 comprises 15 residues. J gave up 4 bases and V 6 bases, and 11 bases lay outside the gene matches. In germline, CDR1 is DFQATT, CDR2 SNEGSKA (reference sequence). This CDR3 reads CSASPDRGEPDTQYF. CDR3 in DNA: TGCAGTGCCAGCCCGGACAGGGGTGAGCCAGATACGCAGTATTTT.

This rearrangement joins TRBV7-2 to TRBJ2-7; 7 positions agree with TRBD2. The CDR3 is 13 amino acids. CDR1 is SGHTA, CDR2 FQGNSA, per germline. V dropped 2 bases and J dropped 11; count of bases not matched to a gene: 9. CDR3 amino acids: CASSLSLREREYF. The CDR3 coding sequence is TGTGCCAGCAGCTTAAGCCTGCGGGAGCGGGAGTACTTC.

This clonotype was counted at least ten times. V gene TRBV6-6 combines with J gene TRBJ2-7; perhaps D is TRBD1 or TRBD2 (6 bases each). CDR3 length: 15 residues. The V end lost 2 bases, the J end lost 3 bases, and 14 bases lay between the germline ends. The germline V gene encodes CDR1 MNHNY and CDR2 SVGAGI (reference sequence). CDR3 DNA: TGTGCCAGCAGTTACACTGGGGGCGGGAACTACGAGCAGTACTTC. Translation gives CASSYTGGGNYEQYF.

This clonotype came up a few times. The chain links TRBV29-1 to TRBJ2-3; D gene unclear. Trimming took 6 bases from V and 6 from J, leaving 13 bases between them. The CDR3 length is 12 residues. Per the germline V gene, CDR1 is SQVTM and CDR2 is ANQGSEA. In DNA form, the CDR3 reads TGCAGCGTGGCCCTAATGGGGGATACGCAGTATTTT. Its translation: CSVALMGDTQYF.

The CDR3 DNA reads as TGTGCCAGCAGCAAGAGCGGGAGAGTCTCCTACGAGCAGTACTTC. It yields the protein CASSKSGRVSYEQYF. This sequence joins TRBV28 and TRBJ2-7; 8 bases match TRBD2. This CDR3 comprises 15 residues. Losses at the gene ends were 6 bases for V and 0 bases for J; bases not matched to a gene: 7. The V gene's germline CDR1 is MDHEN and CDR2 SYDVKM.

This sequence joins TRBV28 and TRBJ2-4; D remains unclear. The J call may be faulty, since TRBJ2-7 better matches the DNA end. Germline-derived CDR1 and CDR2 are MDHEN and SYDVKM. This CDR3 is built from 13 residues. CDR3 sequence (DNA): TGTGCCAGCAGTTTATTGGCATACGACGAGCAGTACTTC. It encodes CASSLLAYDEQYF.

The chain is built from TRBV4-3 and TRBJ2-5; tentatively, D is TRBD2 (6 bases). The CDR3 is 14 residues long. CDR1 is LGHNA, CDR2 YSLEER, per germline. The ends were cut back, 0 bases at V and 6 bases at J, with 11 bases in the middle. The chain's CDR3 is CASSQESGEKTQYF. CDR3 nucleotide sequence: TGCGCCAGCAGCCAAGAGTCGGGGGAGAAGACCCAGTACTTC.

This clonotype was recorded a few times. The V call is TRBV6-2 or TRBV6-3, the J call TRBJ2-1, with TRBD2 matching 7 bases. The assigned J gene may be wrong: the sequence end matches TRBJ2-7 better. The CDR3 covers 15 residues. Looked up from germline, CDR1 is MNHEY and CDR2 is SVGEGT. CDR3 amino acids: CASSYGLAVYNEQYF. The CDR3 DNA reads TGTGCCAGCAGTTATGGGCTAGCGGTCTACAATGAGCAGTACTTC.

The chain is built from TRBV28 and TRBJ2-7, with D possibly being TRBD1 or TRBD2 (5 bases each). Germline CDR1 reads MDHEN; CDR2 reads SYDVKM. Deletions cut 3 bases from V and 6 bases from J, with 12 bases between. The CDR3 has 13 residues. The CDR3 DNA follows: TGTGCCAGCAGTTTGGTGGAGAGGGGCGAGCAGTACTTC. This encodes CASSLVERGEQYF.

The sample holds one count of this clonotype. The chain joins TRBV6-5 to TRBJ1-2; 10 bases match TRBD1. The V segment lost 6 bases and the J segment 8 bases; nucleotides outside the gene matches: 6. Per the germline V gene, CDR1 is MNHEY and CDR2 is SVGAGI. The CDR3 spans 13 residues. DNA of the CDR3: TGTGCCAGCAGAAAACCGGGACAGGGGGGCTACACCTTC. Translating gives CASRKPGQGGYTF.

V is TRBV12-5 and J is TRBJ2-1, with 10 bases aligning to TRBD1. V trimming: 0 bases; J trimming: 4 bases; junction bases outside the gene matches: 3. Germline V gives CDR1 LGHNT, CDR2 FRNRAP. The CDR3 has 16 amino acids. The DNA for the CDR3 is TGTGCTAGTGGTTTGGTAGTGGGACAGGGGTACAATGAGCAGTTCTTC. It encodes CASGLVVGQGYNEQFF. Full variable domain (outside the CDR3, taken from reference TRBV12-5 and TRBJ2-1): DARVTQTPRHKVTEMGQEVTMRCQPILGHNTVFWYRQTMMQGLELLAYFRNRAPLDDSGMPKDRFSAEMPDATLATLKIQPSEPRDSAVYFCASGLVVGQGYNEQFFGPGTRLTVL.

The CDR3 loop is CSAIPTTNVYEQYF. The CDR3 DNA sequence: TGCAGTGCTATTCCAACTACCAATGTTTACGAGCAGTACTTC. The chain links TRBV20-1 to TRBJ2-4; no clear D. The closer fit of TRBJ2-7 to the DNA end suggests the J call may be wrong. Looked up from germline, CDR1 is DFQATT and CDR2 is SNEGSKA (reference sequence). CDR3 length: 14 amino acids.

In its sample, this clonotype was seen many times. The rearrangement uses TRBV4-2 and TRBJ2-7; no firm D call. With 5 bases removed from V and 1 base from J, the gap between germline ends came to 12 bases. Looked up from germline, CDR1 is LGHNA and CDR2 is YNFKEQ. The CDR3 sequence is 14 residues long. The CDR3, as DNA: TGTGCCAGCAGCTCCCAGTACCGGTCCTACGAGCAGTACTTC. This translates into CASSSQYRSYEQYF.

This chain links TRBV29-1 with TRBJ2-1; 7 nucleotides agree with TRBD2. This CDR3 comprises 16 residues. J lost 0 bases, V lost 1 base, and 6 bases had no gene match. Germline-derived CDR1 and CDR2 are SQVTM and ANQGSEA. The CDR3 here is CSVEVRRESSYNEQFF. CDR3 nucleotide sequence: TGCAGCGTTGAAGTTCGGCGGGAGAGCTCCTACAATGAGCAGTTCTTC.

The chain's CDR3 is CASSSQGFYTDTQYF. CDR3 nucleotides: TGTGCCAGCAGTTCACAGGGATTCTACACAGATACGCAGTATTTT. V gene TRBV27 combines with J gene TRBJ2-3, with TRBD1 as a possible D gene (6 bases). The germline V gene encodes CDR1 MNHEY and CDR2 SMNVEV (reference sequence). This CDR3 has 15 residues. V lost 4 bases and J 2 bases, leaving 13 bases between the germline ends.

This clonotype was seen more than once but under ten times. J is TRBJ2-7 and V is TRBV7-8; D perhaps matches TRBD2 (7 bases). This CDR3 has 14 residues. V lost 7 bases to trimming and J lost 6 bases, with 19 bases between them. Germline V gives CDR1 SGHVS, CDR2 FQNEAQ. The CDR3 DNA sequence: TGTGCCAGCACTTTGGGGGCGGGAGTAAGCGAGCAGTACTTC. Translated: CASTLGAGVSEQYF.

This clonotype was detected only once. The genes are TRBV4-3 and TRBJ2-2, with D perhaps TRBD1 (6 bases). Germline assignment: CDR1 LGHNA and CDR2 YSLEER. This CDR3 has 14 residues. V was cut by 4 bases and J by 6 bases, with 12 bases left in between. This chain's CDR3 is CASSPMGASGELFF. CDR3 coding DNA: TGCGCCAGCAGCCCCATGGGGGCGTCCGGGGAGCTGTTTTTT.

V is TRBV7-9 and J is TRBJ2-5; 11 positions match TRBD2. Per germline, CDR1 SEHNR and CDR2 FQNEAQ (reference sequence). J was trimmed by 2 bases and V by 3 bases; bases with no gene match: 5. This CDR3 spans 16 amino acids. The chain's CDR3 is CASSFPTSGTQETQYF. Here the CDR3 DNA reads TGTGCCAGCAGCTTCCCGACTAGCGGGACTCAAGAGACCCAGTACTTC.

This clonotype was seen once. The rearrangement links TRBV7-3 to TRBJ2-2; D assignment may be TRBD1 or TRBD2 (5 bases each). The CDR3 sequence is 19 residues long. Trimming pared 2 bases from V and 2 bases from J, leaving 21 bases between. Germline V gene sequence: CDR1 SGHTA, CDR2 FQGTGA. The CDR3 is CASSLLGAGLAANTGELFF. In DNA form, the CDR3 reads TGTGCCAGCAGCTTACTCGGGGCCGGACTTGCGGCAAACACCGGGGAGCTGTTTTTT.

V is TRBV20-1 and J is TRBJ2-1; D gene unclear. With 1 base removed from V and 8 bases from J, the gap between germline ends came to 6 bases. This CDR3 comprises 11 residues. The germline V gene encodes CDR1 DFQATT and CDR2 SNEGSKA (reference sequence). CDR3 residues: CSARVTHEQFF. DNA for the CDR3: TGCAGTGCTAGAGTCACGCATGAGCAGTTCTTC.

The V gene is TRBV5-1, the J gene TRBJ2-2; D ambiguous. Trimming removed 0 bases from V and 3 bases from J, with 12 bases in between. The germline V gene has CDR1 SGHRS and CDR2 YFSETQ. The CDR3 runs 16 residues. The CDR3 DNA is TGCGCCAGCAGCTTGGCCGTTCCACGGGACACCGGGGAGCTGTTTTTT. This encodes CASSLAVPRDTGELFF. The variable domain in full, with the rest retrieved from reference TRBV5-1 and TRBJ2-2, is KAGVTQTPRYLIKTRGQQVTLSCSPISGHRSVSWYQQTPGQGLQFLFEYFSETQRNKGNFPGRFSGRQFSNSRSEMNVSTLELGDSALYLCASSLAVPRDTGELFFGEGSRLTVL.